This T cell receptor beta chain was captured in a study of T cell changes during pregnancy in multiple sclerosis (dated by TCRdb to between 2018 and 2021). Study-wide context: Changes in the T cell repertoire over the course of pregnancy were examined in this study in women with multiple sclerosis.

To prepare the library, the immunoSEQ multiplex PCR assay was applied. The table was pulled from immuneACCESS by TCRdb, which kept in-frame rearrangements only. Such tables lose some clones; where checked, under half of the loss comes from unresolved V genes, and the rest has no known cause. The sample includes about 41,000 clones, with nearly 90% observed a single time. The leading ten clones occupy about 0.6% of the sample. Worth noting for this clone: This receptor's antigen is unknown. No much larger clonotype is one base removed from it; base qualities were not supplied.

In the germline V gene, CDR1 corresponds to SGHVS and CDR2 to FNYEAQ. There are 16 amino acids in the CDR3, from cysteine to phenylalanine inclusive. Only the CDR3 DNA is retained, 48 bases long and in frame from the first base. Germline trimming amounts to 4 bases on V and 4 bases on J, with 9 as the count of junction bases outside the gene matches. The sequence links TRBV7-6 to TRBJ2-3; 9 central bases correspond to TRBD1. The clonotype originates from a female donor with multiple sclerosis, enrolled in a pregnancy study. Sequenced here: CD4+ T cells from peripheral blood mononuclear cells, sampled in the first trimester of pregnancy. This receptor carries the CDR3 CASSYQTGGIADTQYF. In nucleotides, the sequence is TGTGCCAGCAGCTATCAGACAGGGGGAATCGCAGATACGCAGTATTTT.